This TCR beta chain was sequenced in a study of cytomegalovirus exposure and HLA in healthy donors. This clone was recorded only once. Its antigen is not identified. PCR primers comprised 60 Vbeta and 13 Jbeta primers. Libraries were prepared by immunoSEQ multiplex PCR; TCRdb keeps only in-frame clonotypes and omits some of them. Among 150,000 or so clones listed, around 73% were seen once. Regarding the study as a whole: A few chains tied to CMV proved CMV antigen-specific in vitro. An analysis was carried out at a later point. It showed that HLA-associated TCR beta chains were more clonally expanded than equally common non-associated chains.

V was pared by 0 bases and J by 4 bases, with 6 bases of the junction left unmatched. Germline V gene lookup returns CDR1 KGHSH and CDR2 LQKENI. The CDR3 is 16 amino acids. The chain employs TRBV18 and TRBJ2-1, with 7 bases identical to TRBD2. The TCR comes from a woman under 30 in good health and CMV-seronegative. The specimen sequenced was PBMCs. The CDR3 here is CASSPPASGPYNEQFF. The CDR3 coding sequence is TGTGCCAGCTCACCACCGGCTAGCGGACCGTACAATGAGCAGTTCTTC.